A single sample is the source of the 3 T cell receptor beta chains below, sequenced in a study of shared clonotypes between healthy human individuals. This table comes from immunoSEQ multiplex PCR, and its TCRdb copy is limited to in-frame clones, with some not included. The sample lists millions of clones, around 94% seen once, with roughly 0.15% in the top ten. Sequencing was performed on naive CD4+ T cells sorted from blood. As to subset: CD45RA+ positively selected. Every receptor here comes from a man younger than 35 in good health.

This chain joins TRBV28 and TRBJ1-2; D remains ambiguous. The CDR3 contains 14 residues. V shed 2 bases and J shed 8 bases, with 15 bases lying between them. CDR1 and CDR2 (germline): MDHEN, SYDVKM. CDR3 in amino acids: CASSLESFGRGYTF. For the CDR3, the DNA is TGTGCCAGCAGTTTAGAAAGTTTCGGAAGAGGCTACACCTTC.

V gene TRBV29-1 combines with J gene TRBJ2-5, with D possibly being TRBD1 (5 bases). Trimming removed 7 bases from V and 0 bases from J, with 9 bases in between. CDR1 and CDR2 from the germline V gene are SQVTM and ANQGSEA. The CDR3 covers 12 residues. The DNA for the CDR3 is TGCAGCGCTGGACACTACCAAGAGACCCAGTACTTC. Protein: CSAGHYQETQYF. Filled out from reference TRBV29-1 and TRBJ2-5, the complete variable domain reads SAVISQKPSRDICQRGTSLTIQCQVDSQVTMMFWYRQQPGQSLTLIATANQGSEATYESGFVIDKFPISRPNLTFSTLTVSNMSPEDSSIYLCSAGHYQETQYFGPGTRLLVL.

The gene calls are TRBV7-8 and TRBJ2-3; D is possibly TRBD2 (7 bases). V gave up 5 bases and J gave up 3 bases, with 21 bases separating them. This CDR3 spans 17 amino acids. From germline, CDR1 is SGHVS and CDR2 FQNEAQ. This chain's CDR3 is CASSTWGGAWETDTQYF. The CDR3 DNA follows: TGTGCCAGCAGCACCTGGGGGGGCGCCTGGGAGACAGATACGCAGTATTTT.